Listed here is a single T cell receptor (beta chain). The clone's antigen remains unknown. Within one base of it there is no much larger clone, and no base qualities were kept. Healthy HIV-negative adults with no recently reported acute infections or vaccinations were included as donors. Every donor was a Caucasian adult living in Nashville, Tennessee, USA. CD4+ T cells were enriched by magnetic negative selection, after which naive cells were positively selected on CD45RA and the negative fraction was taken as the memory subset. After blood collection by leukapheresis, PBMCs were isolated using Ficoll-Histopaque density gradient centrifugation and then cryopreserved in the vapor phase of liquid nitrogen. Analytical flow cytometry was used to check the purity and quantity of each magnetically sorted T cell population. Genomic DNA was isolated from each sorted fraction and quantified by UV absorbance on a Nanodrop 2000c.

These data belong to a study of shared clonotypes between healthy human individuals (dated by TCRdb to 2020 to 2022). Concerning the study at large: Three men and two women, aged 18 to 49 years, made up the cohort. For each donor, CD4 naive and CD4 memory were each run on three plates, CD8 naive on two plates, and CD8 memory on one plate. To estimate repertoire size and how much clonotypes are shared between individuals, the study performed deep sequencing of blood TCR repertoires from roughly five healthy adults. To increase sequencing depth and limit assay-specific biases, TCR repertoire library preparation and sequencing were carried out by different laboratories using diverse techniques. Each donor's leukapheresis produced roughly between roughly 0.94 and 9.5 billion PBMCs.

Points the paper makes about the study in general: Pairwise subsampling led to the expectation that sequencing depth would affect the degree of clonotype sharing among donors. Because the study included only a small number of donors, the genetic and exposure-history diversity represented was limited. Estimated clonotype richness was generally larger for naive than for memory subsets. Incomplete sequencing was indicated by rarefaction of sorted-subset datasets, despite the large sequencing depth. Sampling was restricted to blood, and TCR repertoires in tissues likely differ from the TCR repertoires found in blood. Clonotypes shared by all four sorted-subset donors showed higher generation probabilities than non-shared clonotypes. Sharing across several donors was observed for roughly 5.4% of naive CD4, under 4% of naive CD8, about 2.3% of memory CD4, and around 0.42% of memory CD8 clonotypes.

The CDR3 has 13 amino acids, counting the end cysteine and phenylalanine. Here the CDR3 DNA is all that survives: 39 bases in frame from base 1. V is pared back by 9 bases and J by 4 bases, with 15 bases lying between the germline termini. CDR1 is given as MNHEY and CDR2 as SVGAGI, both from the germline V gene. TCR CDR3 regions were amplified from genomic DNA by multiplex PCR using the deep immunoSEQ assay. For each cell subset, the extracted genomic DNA was distributed evenly across all wells of several immunoSEQ 96-well plates, and each plate served as one replicate. For sorted subsets, around 200 ng genomic DNA, equal to 30,000 to 35,000 T cell genomes, was loaded into each replicate PCR. Purified libraries were quantified with a Qubit 3.0 fluorometer, sized on a Bioanalyzer 2100, and re-quantified with the KAPA Library Quantification kit. A separate single-read 150-cycle Illumina NextSeq 550 flow cell was used to sequence each immunoSEQ 96-well plate. In the paper's pipeline: Because the immunoSEQ output included only junctional sequences and no quality scores, the filtering could not be the same as the filtering used for full-length reads. To assign V/J genes and CDR3, sequences were annotated against IMGT germline references using PyIR, a Python wrapper for IgBLAST v1.9. Reads were removed for weak V/J assignments (E-value above 1e-6), missing CDR3, stop codons, out-of-frame junctions, or ambiguous translated residues. V3J clonotypes were defined by identical inferred V gene, J gene, and CDR3 amino acid sequence. To compute the percentage overlap between repertoires, the number of shared unique clonotypes was divided by the size of the smaller repertoire. RTK rarefaction, the Chao1 estimator, and Recon v2.1 estimates of unobserved clonotypes were used to assess repertoire richness. Generation probabilities were computed with OLGA for all TCRbeta clonotypes obtained by the gDNA method from several donors. TCRdb provides this immuneACCESS table in a form limited to in-frame rearrangements. Some clones are lacking; in checked studies, under half of them reflect an unresolved V gene, and why the rest are absent is not known. That table supplies the V and J calls and clone size; D and trimming were determined from the DNA. The table for this sample lists 150,000 to 200,000 clones; over 80% of them were counted only once. 0.067% of the sample rests with the top ten.

This receptor was obtained from a woman between 25 and 40 years old in good health. The sample was naive CD4+ T cells sorted from blood. Interpreted using the paper, the cell subset or site label stands for: CD45RA+ positively selected. Recombination linked TRBV6-5 to TRBJ1-1; TRBD1 is perhaps the D gene, given 6 matching bases. CDR3 region: CASCRGPGTEAFF. The sequenced DNA: TGTGCCAGTTGCCGGGGGCCGGGCACTGAAGCTTTCTTT.